A few counts support the clone carrying this T cell receptor (beta chain). The data derive from a study of regulatory T cells in long-lasting Graves disease. Construction of the TCR beta libraries employed iRepertoire HTBI primers in conjunction with Arm-PCR of CDR3 regions. A single record per CDR3 protein comes from TCRdb applying MiXCR to the multiplex PCR reads. The table shows 450,000 or so distinct CDR3 sequences, with less than 25% occurring only once. Time point in this sample: persistent/refractory GD, antithyroid drugs over 5 years with positive TRAb. RNA from PBMCs was the source of the TCR library. The CDR3 covers 15 residues. Trimming took off 5 bases at V and 3 bases at J, with 17 bases between the two ends. Germline V lookup: CDR1 DFQATT, CDR2 SNEGSKA (reference sequence).

The specimen comprised peripheral blood mononuclear cells (PBMCs), sampled when the disease was refractory, from a patient treated with antithyroid drugs. This clonotype originated in a female donor with Graves disease. The chain couples TRBV20-1 to TRBJ1-5, with a weak D call TRBD1 (5 bases). The CDR3 nucleotides read TGCAGTGCTCCGGAAGGGGACGATATCAATCAGCCCCAGCATTTT. Residues: CSAPEGDDINQPQHF.